The 27 T cell receptor beta chains below come from one sample, sequenced in a study of cytomegalovirus exposure and HLA in healthy donors. The primer mix had 60 Vbeta and 13 Jbeta primers. Measured with immunoSEQ multiplex PCR; TCRdb has only the in-frame clones, and not every one. Altogether around 100,000 clones are present, 84% being singletons, with the ten largest covering roughly 5.9%. The specimen sequenced was PBMCs. These receptors originate from a woman aged 18-30 years in good health and CMV-seropositive.

This clone was counted between two and nine times. The chain is built from TRBV25-1 and TRBJ1-1; D ambiguous. Trimming cost V 6 bases and J 1 base, with 3 bases left between them. The CDR3 consists of 11 residues. Germline loops: CDR1 MGHDK, CDR2 SYGVNS. CDR3 in DNA: TGTGCCAGCAGACAGAACACTGAAGCTTTCTTT. Its protein is CASRQNTEAFF.

This chain joins TRBV10-2 and TRBJ1-1, with 10 bases matching TRBD1. Trimming removed 8 bases from V and 7 bases from J; junction bases left unmatched: 10. In germline, CDR1 is WSHSY, CDR2 SAAADI. This CDR3 spans 14 amino acids. The CDR3, as DNA: TGCGCCAGCTACAAGACAGGGGGCGGTGATGAAGCTTTCTTT. Translation: CASYKTGGGDEAFF.

The chain is built from TRBV18 and TRBJ2-3; D remains ambiguous. V was pared by 8 bases and J by 4 bases, with 13 bases between. This CDR3 contains 13 residues. The germline V gene has CDR1 KGHSH and CDR2 LQKENI. CDR3 nucleotide sequence: TGTGCCAGCCCGTTGAGCGAGGCAGATACGCAGTATTTT. As protein: CASPLSEADTQYF.

The chain is built from TRBV6-1 and TRBJ2-4; D is possibly TRBD2 (6 bases). Germline loops: CDR1 MNHNS, CDR2 SASEGT. V was clipped by 8 bases and J by 6 bases, with 17 bases between them. The CDR3 is made up of 14 amino acids. CDR3 region: CASGVSGDLNIQYF. Written as DNA, the CDR3 is TGTGCCAGCGGGGTTTCGGGAGACCTAAACATTCAGTACTTC.

The table lists this clone with a count of one. The chain couples TRBV27 to TRBJ2-7; D is perhaps TRBD2 (6 bases). The germline V gene has CDR1 MNHEY and CDR2 SMNVEV (reference sequence). CDR3 length: 14 amino acids. V lost 4 bases to trimming and J lost 0 bases, with 10 bases between them. The CDR3 here is CASSSDGSSYEQYF. The CDR3 DNA reads TGTGCCAGCAGTTCTGACGGGAGCTCCTACGAGCAGTACTTC.

V is TRBV6-5 and J is TRBJ2-3; the D gene is possibly TRBD2 (6 bases). Per the germline V gene, CDR1 is MNHEY and CDR2 is SVGAGI. The CDR3 contains 16 residues. V was trimmed by 0 bases and J by 3 bases, leaving 13 bases between them. The CDR3 is CASSYSAPGVTDTQYF. CDR3 coding DNA: TGTGCCAGCAGTTACTCTGCTCCGGGAGTAACAGATACGCAGTATTTT.

V is TRBV5-6 and J is TRBJ2-7; no clear D. Looked up from germline, CDR1 is SGHDT and CDR2 is YYEEEE. The CDR3 has 12 amino acids. The V gene lost 8 bases and the J gene lost 2 bases, with 11 bases spanning the gap. The CDR3 nucleotides are TGTGCCAGTTCCAGGCTACCCTACGAGCAGTACTTC. As protein: CASSRLPYEQYF.

The sample holds one count of this clone. This chain joins TRBV7-9 and TRBJ1-5; 12 bases align to TRBD1. Germline V gene sequence: CDR1 SEHNR, CDR2 FQNEAQ (reference sequence). V trimming: 5 bases; J trimming: 6 bases; junction bases outside the gene matches: 11. The CDR3 sequence is 17 residues long. CDR3 bases: TGTGCCAGCAGCCTCGGGACAGGGGGCTATTTAACTCAGCCCCAGCATTTT. Protein: CASSLGTGGYLTQPQHF.

This sequence joins TRBV11-2 and TRBJ1-2; D is possibly TRBD1 (6 bases). Germline-derived CDR1 and CDR2 are SGHAT and FQNNGV. This CDR3 spans 15 amino acids. V lost 5 bases to trimming and J lost 6 bases, with 19 bases between them. The CDR3, as DNA: TGTGCCAGCAGCCAATCAACAGGGTGGGGTAATGGCTACACCTTC. As protein: CASSQSTGWGNGYTF.

In this sample, this clone turned up a few times. The chain couples TRBV19 to TRBJ2-7; 8 nucleotides line up with TRBD1. The CDR3 consists of 15 residues. V trimming: 3 bases; J trimming: 5 bases; junction bases outside the gene matches: 9. The germline CDR1 and CDR2 sequences are LNHDA and SQIVND (reference sequence). The CDR3, as DNA: TGTGCCAGTAGTATCCAAGGACAGGGAAAAAACGAGCAGTACTTC. Its protein is CASSIQGQGKNEQYF. The variable domain in full, with the rest retrieved from reference TRBV19 and TRBJ2-7, is DGGITQSPKYLFRKEGQNVTLSCEQNLNHDAMYWYRQDPGQGLRLIYYSQIVNDFQKGDIAEGYSVSREKKESFPLTVTSAQKNPTAFYLCASSIQGQGKNEQYFGPGTRLTVT.

This chain links TRBV29-1 with TRBJ2-7; D call uncertain. From germline, CDR1 is SQVTM and CDR2 ANQGSEA. The CDR3 runs to 13 residues. The V end lost 7 bases, the J end lost 2 bases, and 15 bases lay between the germline ends. The CDR3 here is CSALAPLTYEQYF. The DNA for the CDR3 is TGCAGCGCGTTAGCCCCCCTTACCTACGAGCAGTACTTC.

Only a few counts were recorded for this clone. This rearrangement joins TRBV6-4 to TRBJ1-3; D is unclear. V was pared by 5 bases and J by 2 bases, with 10 bases between. This CDR3 comprises 14 residues. The germline gives CDR1 MRHNA, CDR2 SNTAGT. CDR3 protein: CASSPEAAGNTIYF. As DNA, the CDR3 is TGTGCCAGCAGTCCGGAGGCAGCTGGAAACACCATATATTTT.

The genes are TRBV6-6 and TRBJ2-1; no clear D gene. Looked up from germline, CDR1 is MNHNY and CDR2 is SVGAGI (reference sequence). This CDR3 comprises 12 residues. V was clipped by 6 bases and J by 4 bases, with 7 bases between them. The CDR3 is CASSLLYNEQFF. For the CDR3, the DNA is TGTGCCAGCAGCCTCCTTTACAATGAGCAGTTCTTC.

This clone was detected once. The chain carries TRBV29-1 and TRBJ2-7; possible D gene TRBD2, 6 bases. V lost 3 bases and J 1 base, leaving 10 bases between the germline ends. The CDR3 contains 13 residues. Looked up from germline, CDR1 is SQVTM and CDR2 is ANQGSEA. The CDR3 protein is CSVEGGESYEQYF. DNA of the CDR3: TGCAGCGTTGAGGGCGGGGAATCCTACGAGCAGTACTTC.

V and J are TRBV6-6 and TRBJ2-7; 14 nucleotides match TRBD2. The germline V gene has CDR1 MNHNY and CDR2 SVGAGI (reference sequence). The trim removed 6 bases at V and 6 bases at J, leaving 10 bases unmatched. CDR3 length equals 16 residues. The CDR3, as DNA: TGTGCCAGCAGCCGGACTAGCGGGAGGTCCTTGGGCGAGCAGTACTTC. It yields the protein CASSRTSGRSLGEQYF.

This chain joins TRBV9 and TRBJ2-2; TRBD1 aligns across 7 bases. The CDR3 is 15 amino acids. The V and J ends lost 4 bases and 3 bases, in that order; junction bases with no gene match: 6. CDR1 and CDR2 from the germline V gene are SGDLS and YYNGEE. The CDR3 DNA sequence: TGTGCCAGCAGCCCACTCGACAGGGACACCGGGGAGCTGTTTTTT. This encodes CASSPLDRDTGELFF.

The chain is built from TRBV9 and TRBJ2-1; 15 bases fit TRBD2. The V and J ends lost 4 bases and 10 bases, in that order; junction bases with no gene match: 6. Germline V gene lookup returns CDR1 SGDLS and CDR2 YYNGEE. This CDR3 spans 15 amino acids. This chain's CDR3 is CASSHGGLAGGEQFF. The CDR3 DNA is TGTGCCAGCAGCCACGGTGGACTAGCGGGGGGGGAGCAGTTCTTC.

The chain combines TRBV4-2 with TRBJ1-3; TRBD1 is a possible D gene (5 bases). Trimming shortened V by 4 bases and J by 0 bases, and 19 bases separated the two germline ends. Per germline, CDR1 LGHNA and CDR2 YNFKEQ. The CDR3 extends over 18 amino acids. The CDR3 DNA sequence: TGTGCCAGCAGCCTCGGAGGGGTTGGGATCGGCTCTGGAAACACCATATATTTT. Its translation is CASSLGGVGIGSGNTIYF.

This chain joins TRBV6-1 and TRBJ1-4, with D perhaps matching TRBD1 (6 bases). CDR1 and CDR2 (germline): MNHNS, SASEGT. This CDR3 comprises 15 residues. Trimming removed 6 bases at V and 8 bases at J, with 19 bases between. In DNA, the CDR3 is TGTGCCAGCAGGGTTCTGGACAGCGAGCAGGAAAAACTGTTTTTT. Translating gives CASRVLDSEQEKLFF.

This rearrangement joins TRBV6-5 to TRBJ2-7; a possible D gene is TRBD2 (5 bases). Germline lookup yields CDR1 MNHEY and CDR2 SVGAGI. Trimming pared 0 bases from V and 1 base from J, leaving 10 bases between. This CDR3 has 15 residues. The CDR3 region is CASSYSLRASYEQYF. DNA for the CDR3: TGTGCCAGCAGTTACTCTTTGAGGGCTTCCTACGAGCAGTACTTC.

The chain couples TRBV2 to TRBJ1-1, with TRBD1 matching 7 bases. J lost 2 bases, V lost 4 bases, and 7 bases had no gene match. Germline loops: CDR1 SNHLY, CDR2 FYNNEI. This CDR3 is built from 15 residues. The CDR3 protein is CASSGQGVDNTEAFF. CDR3 DNA: TGTGCCAGCAGTGGGCAGGGGGTAGATAACACTGAAGCTTTCTTT.

The chain has TRBV9 and TRBJ2-3; maybe TRBD2 (6 bases). Trimming took 0 bases from V and 1 from J, leaving 12 bases between them. Germline values: CDR1 SGDLS, CDR2 YYNGEE. The length of the CDR3 is 16 residues. CDR3 in amino acids: CASSVDPGVGTDTQYF. The CDR3 DNA sequence: TGTGCCAGCAGCGTAGATCCGGGAGTGGGCACAGATACGCAGTATTTT.

The chain has TRBV25-1 and TRBJ2-1, with 7 bases that match TRBD1. The CDR3 extends over 14 amino acids. V trimming: 3 bases; J trimming: 8 bases; junction bases outside the gene matches: 7. Germline CDR1 reads MGHDK; CDR2 reads SYGVNS. CDR3 loop: CASSDYDRVDEQFF. CDR3 nucleotides: TGTGCCAGCAGTGACTACGACAGGGTAGATGAGCAGTTCTTC.

This clone was seen only a few times. This chain uses TRBV5-1 with TRBJ1-1, with D perhaps TRBD1 (6 bases). With 2 bases removed from V and 2 bases from J, the gap between germline ends came to 7 bases. CDR3 length: 13 amino acids. Germline V gene data show CDR1 as SGHRS and CDR2 as YFSETQ. CDR3 DNA: TGCGCCAGCAGCTTAGGGGGTAACACTGAAGCTTTCTTT. It specifies CASSLGGNTEAFF.

The V gene is TRBV27, the J gene TRBJ1-2; no firm D call. CDR1 and CDR2 (germline): MNHEY, SMNVEV (reference sequence). Trimming removed 7 bases at V and 7 bases at J, with 10 bases between. The CDR3 totals 11 residues. The CDR3 nucleotides read TGTGCCAGCAAAGGCGGCGGTGGCTACACCTTC. It is translated as CASKGGGGYTF.

The rearrangement links TRBV4-1 to TRBJ2-7; possibly TRBD1 for D (6 bases). CDR1 MGHRA and CDR2 YSYEKL come from the germline V gene. Trimming stripped 1 base from V and 4 bases from J, with 29 bases between. The CDR3 runs 20 residues. CDR3 in amino acids: CASSQGAPLTRDISYYEQYF. Written as DNA, the CDR3 is TGCGCCAGCAGCCAAGGTGCCCCTCTTACACGGGACATTTCTTATTACGAGCAGTACTTC.

This rearrangement joins TRBV19 to TRBJ2-5; a possible D gene is TRBD2 (5 bases). CDR1 LNHDA and CDR2 SQIVND come from the germline V gene (reference sequence). The V end lost 4 bases, the J end lost 3 bases, and 12 bases lay between the germline ends. This CDR3 spans 14 amino acids. The CDR3 protein is CASSRAAGEETQYF. The CDR3 DNA sequence: TGTGCCAGTAGTAGAGCGGCTGGGGAAGAGACCCAGTACTTC. The full variable domain, with the rest looked up from reference TRBV19 and TRBJ2-5, is DGGITQSPKYLFRKEGQNVTLSCEQNLNHDAMYWYRQDPGQGLRLIYYSQIVNDFQKGDIAEGYSVSREKKESFPLTVTSAQKNPTAFYLCASSRAAGEETQYFGPGTRLLVL.